This T cell receptor beta chain emerged from a study of shared clonotypes between healthy human individuals. CDR3 length: 17 amino acids. The germline CDR1 and CDR2 sequences are LNHNV and YYDKDF (reference sequence). The V and J ends lost 3 bases and 0 bases, in that order; junction bases with no gene match: 6. The data were produced by immunoSEQ multiplex PCR, yet TCRdb's version contains in-frame clones alone and is incomplete. The sample consists of about 490,000 clones, around 79% of them appearing once. This sequence originates from a woman aged 40 to 50 in good health. Some clones in this sample may be carry-over from other donors' samples. Material: PBMCs. The chain joins TRBV15 to TRBJ2-1, with TRBD2 identical over 9 bases. The CDR3 region is CATSRGGRVTSYNEQFF. CDR3 sequence (DNA): TGTGCCACCAGCAGGGGCGGGAGGGTCACCTCCTACAATGAGCAGTTCTTC.